This T cell receptor beta chain was sequenced in a study of blood T cell repertoires in COVID-19. Study-level background: PBMCs, B-cell-depleted T cells, or T cells provided the cDNA or gDNA that made up the material.

One Seattle source followed patients from active infection through their disease course. This CDR3 has 18 residues. V lost 5 bases to trimming and J lost 5 bases, with 25 bases between them. From germline, CDR1 is SGHTA and CDR2 FQGTGA. Sequencing used immunoSEQ multiplex PCR; TCRdb keeps in-frame clones, though not all of them. The sample carries roughly 410,000 clones, more than 70% recorded once. The TCR was taken from a woman in her sixties with COVID-19, enrolled during active disease. Sample: peripheral blood. The V and J genes are TRBV7-3 and TRBJ2-1; weak D call: TRBD2 (5 bases). CDR3 sequence reads: CASSHNTGSIPVHNEQFF. CDR3 DNA: TGTGCCAGCAGCCACAATACGGGGTCCATTCCGGTCCACAATGAGCAGTTCTTC.